This entry features one TCR beta chain sequence. Its antigen specificity is not known. Base-call qualities are not available, and no considerably larger clone is one nucleotide away. V loses 2 bases of germline sequence and J loses 5 bases, and the interval between the two ends is 9 bases. The CDR3 runs 13 amino acids, cysteine and phenylalanine included. Kept here is only the CDR3 DNA, which spans 39 bases and is read in frame from base 1. CDR1 and CDR2 are read off the germline V gene (reference sequence) as SEHNR and FQNEAQ. The sample belongs to a study of CD8+CD57+ T cells in acquired aplastic anemia (dated by TCRdb to 2016 to 2018). Context from the whole study: DNA extracted from sorted CD4+ and CD8+ cells had a mean of approximately 3 ug, with a range of roughly 0.19 to 27.4 ug. Healthy donor samples averaged approximately 10 million reads for CD4+ and roughly 11 million for CD8+ cells. Study-level results and caveats: About 30 CD8+ CDR3 sequences were found to be shared between patients and controls, but these sequences appeared to be highly expressed in patients and within the immunodominant clones of the patients. Patients and healthy controls showed no significant difference in CD8+ Simpson's diversity (P=0.060).

Genomic DNA served as template for TCR beta VDJ combination and CDR3 sequence profiling. An Illumina HiSeq 2000 was the platform used for TCR repertoire sequencing. As for the original processing: TRBV/TRBJ rearrangement plots, CDR3 size and DJ length profiles, and Simpson's diversity index were used to assess repertoires. The immunodominant clone was defined as the most abundant DNA sequence in deep sequencing data. CDR3 amino acid sequences were screened for sharing across subjects and were compared with published repertoires and the VDJdb database. Through fastp at Q25 and MiXCR, TCRdb rebuilt clones from the public reads, retaining in-frame beta chains. Each entry is one CDR3 protein sequence, shown with its most common DNA and genes. For this entry, the V and J calls and clone size follow TCRdb and not the study's own pipeline. The sample table records approximately 170,000 distinct CDR3 sequences; around half of these occur just once. The top ten hold 16% of the sample.

In this study, sorted CD4+ and CD8+ T cells from the blood of healthy subjects and of severe aplastic anemia patients had their TCR repertoires deep-sequenced. Ficoll-Paque density gradient centrifugation was used to isolate peripheral blood mononuclear cells. Before DNA extraction, CD4+ and CD8+ T cells were sorted by FACS or by magnetic beads. Sequenced input: sorted CD4+, CD8+, or CD8+CD57+ T cells (not recorded which) from PBMCs. The clonotype was recovered from a human donor in good health, serving as a control. The chain is assembled from TRBV7-9 and TRBJ2-5; too little of a D gene remains to name it. Here the CDR3 is given as CASSLMAVETQYF. The DNA reads TGTGCCAGCAGCTTAATGGCGGTTGAGACCCAGTACTTC.